Below, 21 T cell receptor beta chains from the same sample are listed, as sequenced in a study of T cell repertoires in cytomegalovirus infection. MiXCR was run by TCRdb on the reads, yielding one entry per CDR3 protein. The sample contains 200,000 or so distinct CDR3 sequences, 28% of which appear only once. Sequenced: PBMCs. The receptor set was obtained from a human donor in good health (CMV status not recorded). Some clones in this sample may be carry-over from other donors' samples.

The J gene is TRBJ1-6, the V gene TRBV18; 7 positions agree with TRBD1. CDR3 length equals 13 residues. The V segment lost 7 bases and the J segment 8 bases; nucleotides outside the gene matches: 5. Looked up from germline, CDR1 is KGHSH and CDR2 is LQKENI. The DNA of the CDR3 is TGTGCCAGCTGCGACAGGGTCTATTCACCCCTCCACTTT. Amino acids: CASCDRVYSPLHF.

The V and J genes are TRBV6-6 and TRBJ2-2; TRBD1 is a possible D gene (6 bases). The CDR3 totals 14 residues. CDR1 is MNHNY, CDR2 SVGAGI, per germline (reference sequence). Trimming shortened V by 5 bases and J by 8 bases, and 15 bases separated the two germline ends. The CDR3 is CASSKTGAGGELFF. In DNA form, the CDR3 reads TGTGCCAGCAGTAAGACAGGAGCCGGGGGGGAGCTGTTTTTT.

This clonotype was picked up a small number of times. The CDR3 DNA reads TGTGCCAGCAGCCCGTGGACAGGGGAGAACACTGAAGCTTTCTTT. Translating gives CASSPWTGENTEAFF. The chain has TRBV7-9 and TRBJ1-1; 9 positions agree with TRBD1. Per germline, CDR1 SEHNR and CDR2 FQNEAQ (reference sequence). The CDR3 contains 15 residues. Unmatched junction bases numbered 5, after V lost 5 bases and J lost 1 base.

The rearrangement uses TRBV12-3 or TRBV12-4 and TRBJ1-5; 7 bases fit TRBD1. The CDR3 is made up of 15 amino acids. Losses at the gene ends were 9 bases for V and 7 bases for J; bases not matched to a gene: 15. DNA for the CDR3: TGTGCCAGAAGTCGTAGTACAGGGGATTGGCAGCCCCAGCATTTT. This sequence encodes CARSRSTGDWQPQHF.

V gene TRBV19 combines with J gene TRBJ1-6; D might be TRBD1 (6 bases). The CDR3 covers 14 residues. V lost 5 bases and J 6 bases, leaving 11 bases between the germline ends. Germline V CDR1 and CDR2: LNHDA, SQIVND (reference sequence). This CDR3 reads CASSLGQTNSPLHF. The DNA of the CDR3 is TGTGCCAGTAGTCTTGGACAGACTAATTCACCCCTCCACTTT.

The chain recombines TRBV14 with TRBJ1-2; D perhaps matches TRBD1 (6 bases). CDR3 size: 14 residues. Germline CDR1 is SGHDN and CDR2 is FVKESK. Trimming stripped 1 base from V and 5 bases from J, with 11 bases between. The CDR3 sequence: CASSQARGTYGYTF. DNA for the CDR3: TGTGCCAGCAGCCAAGCCCGGGGGACATATGGCTACACCTTC.

The rearrangement uses TRBV27 and TRBJ2-7; a weak D match, TRBD1 (6 bases). This CDR3 region has 15 residues. Deletions cut 2 bases from V and 2 bases from J, with 13 bases between. CDR1 MNHEY and CDR2 SMNVEV come from the germline V gene (reference sequence). In nucleotides, the CDR3 is TGTGCCAGCAGTTTAGGATCAGGGGAACCCTACGAGCAGTACTTC. It is translated as CASSLGSGEPYEQYF.

This chain joins TRBV5-1 and TRBJ1-1; tentatively, D is TRBD1 (6 bases). V was clipped by 0 bases and J by 3 bases, with 12 bases between them. Germline V gene lookup returns CDR1 SGHRS and CDR2 YFSETQ. The CDR3 is made up of 15 amino acids. The CDR3 spells CASSLEGHEYTEAFF. In DNA, the CDR3 is TGCGCCAGCAGCTTGGAGGGACACGAGTACACTGAAGCTTTCTTT.

The chain has TRBV5-8 and TRBJ1-1; D gene unclear. V dropped 7 bases and J dropped 7 bases, with 20 bases sitting between them. The length of the CDR3 is 14 residues. CDR1 is SGHTS and CDR2 is YDEGEE in the germline V gene. As DNA, the CDR3 is TGTGCCAGCTCCCAGCGGCGGGCCGTTAGTGAAGCTTTCTTT. Translated: CASSQRRAVSEAFF.

The V and J genes are TRBV6-2 or TRBV6-3 and TRBJ2-7, with D possibly TRBD1 on 7 matching bases. The V and J ends lost 7 bases and 5 bases respectively, with 24 bases between them. Germline loops: CDR1 MNHEY, CDR2 SVGEGT. This CDR3 has 16 amino acids. CDR3 sequence: CASTNPRRGPTHEQYF. CDR3 DNA: TGTGCCAGCACTAACCCCCGGAGGGGGCCCACGCACGAGCAGTACTTC.

The chain is built from TRBV5-1 and TRBJ2-1, with 12 positions matching TRBD1. The CDR3 loop spans 14 amino acids. Trimming at V came to 4 bases and at J to 5 bases, leaving 1 base not matched to a gene. Germline CDR1 reads SGHRS; CDR2 reads YFSETQ. CDR3 DNA: TGCGCCAGCAGCAGGGACAGGGGGCACAATGAGCAGTTCTTC. Translation: CASSRDRGHNEQFF.

V usage is TRBV29-1 and J usage is TRBJ1-1; weak D call: TRBD1 (6 bases). The germline V and J ends were trimmed by 7 bases and 9 bases, with 15 bases remaining between them. There are 11 residues in the CDR3. CDR1 and CDR2 from the germline V gene are SQVTM and ANQGSEA. The CDR3 protein is CSAGGREQAFF. The CDR3 DNA reads as TGCAGCGCCGGGGGGCGGGAGCAAGCTTTCTTT.

The chain links TRBV7-8 to TRBJ1-1, with D possibly matching TRBD1 (6 bases). Germline V gene lookup returns CDR1 SGHVS and CDR2 FQNEAQ. The germline V and J ends were trimmed by 5 bases and 10 bases, with 17 bases remaining between them. This CDR3 is built from 13 residues. CDR3 in amino acids: CASSARRGGGAFF. The DNA for the CDR3 is TGTGCCAGCAGCGCTCGGAGGGGGGGTGGAGCTTTCTTT.

This clonotype was found many times. The chain joins TRBV7-2 to TRBJ1-5; maybe TRBD1 (5 bases). CDR1 SGHTA and CDR2 FQGNSA come from the germline V gene. Between the trimmed V and J ends, which lost 5 bases and 7 bases, there was a span of 21 bases. There are 16 residues in the CDR3. DNA for the CDR3: TGTGCCAGCAGCGAAGTGGGTGGTGGGGCTTGGCAGCCCCAGCATTTT. This sequence encodes CASSEVGGGAWQPQHF.

V and J are TRBV6-8 and TRBJ2-1; TRBD1 might be the D (6 bases). Looked up from germline, CDR1 is MNHGY and CDR2 is SAAAGT. The CDR3 is made up of 12 amino acids. Trimming stripped 4 bases from V and 15 bases from J, with 16 bases between. CDR3 in amino acids: CASSSFGTFPFF. CDR3 nucleotide sequence: TGTGCCAGCAGTTCTTTCGGGACATTTCCGTTCTTC.

This clonotype has ten or more counts. The chain carries TRBV11-2 and TRBJ1-2, with D maybe TRBD1 (6 bases). The CDR3 extends over 16 amino acids. Germline V gene lookup returns CDR1 SGHAT and CDR2 FQNNGV. The V end was cut by 2 bases, the J end by 4 bases, with 17 bases between. CDR3 DNA sequence: TGTGCCAGCAGCTTAATGGGGGGGGCAAATCCCTATGGCTACACCTTC. Translation: CASSLMGGANPYGYTF.

For this clonotype: Germline and junction disagree at one end, which may indicate a read error. This rearrangement joins TRBV29-1 to TRBJ1-1, with TRBD1 matching over 7 bases. Germline V gene data show CDR1 as SQVTM and CDR2 as ANQGSEA. The CDR3 contains 13 residues. CDR3 region: CSVLQGVNTEAFF. For the CDR3, the DNA is TGCAGCGTACTCCAGGGGGTGAATACTGAAGCTTTCTTT.

The chain combines TRBV27 with TRBJ1-4; D is perhaps TRBD1 (6 bases). Trimming took off 0 bases at V and 8 bases at J, with 13 bases between the two ends. This CDR3 is 15 amino acids long. Germline V CDR1 and CDR2: MNHEY, SMNVEV (reference sequence). The CDR3, as DNA: TGTGCCAGCAGTTTATCGTGGCAGGGGTGGGAAAAACTGTTTTTT. Translation gives CASSLSWQGWEKLFF.

The chain uses TRBV29-1 and TRBJ1-1; weak D call: TRBD1 (6 bases). Trimming took 0 bases from V and 3 from J, leaving 14 bases between them. Germline V gene sequence: CDR1 SQVTM, CDR2 ANQGSEA. The CDR3 is made up of 15 amino acids. In nucleotides, the CDR3 is TGCAGCGTTGAAGACCCCGGACAGTCCTACACTGAAGCTTTCTTT. Its protein is CSVEDPGQSYTEAFF.

Note on this clonotype: A read error may explain this, as a much larger clone is one base away. This chain links TRBV7-6 with TRBJ1-6, with 7 nucleotides matching TRBD1. The CDR3 sequence is 15 residues long. The germline CDR1 and CDR2 sequences are SGHVS and FNYEAQ. DNA of the CDR3: TGTGCCAGCAGCTTAGGGACAGGACAAGCGGCACCCCACCACTTT. This sequence encodes CASSLGTGQAAPHHF.

This clonotype was counted ten times or more. This chain connects TRBV7-2 to TRBJ2-5, with a possible D match to TRBD2 (5 bases). CDR1 and CDR2 (germline): SGHTA, FQGNSA. V was cut by 8 bases and J by 5 bases, with 18 bases left in between. CDR3 length: 14 residues. In nucleotides, the CDR3 is TGTGCCAGCGTACCGGGGAGATTATGGGAGACCCAGTACTTC. This gives the protein CASVPGRLWETQYF.